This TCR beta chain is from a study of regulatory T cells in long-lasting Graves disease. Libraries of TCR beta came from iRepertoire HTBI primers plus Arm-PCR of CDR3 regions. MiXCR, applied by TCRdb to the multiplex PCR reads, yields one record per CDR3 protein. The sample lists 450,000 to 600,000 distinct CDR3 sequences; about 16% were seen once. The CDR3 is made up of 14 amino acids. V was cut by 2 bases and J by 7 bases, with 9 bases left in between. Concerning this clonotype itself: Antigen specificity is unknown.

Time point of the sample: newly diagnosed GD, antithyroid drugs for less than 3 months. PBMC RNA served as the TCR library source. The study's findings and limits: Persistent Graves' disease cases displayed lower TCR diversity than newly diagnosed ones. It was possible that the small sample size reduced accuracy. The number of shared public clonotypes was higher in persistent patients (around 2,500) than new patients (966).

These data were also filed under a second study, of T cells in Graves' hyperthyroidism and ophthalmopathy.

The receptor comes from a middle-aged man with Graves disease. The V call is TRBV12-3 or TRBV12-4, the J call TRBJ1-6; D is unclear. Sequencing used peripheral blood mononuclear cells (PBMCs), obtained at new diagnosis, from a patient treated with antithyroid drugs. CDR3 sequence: CASSLRPENSPLHF. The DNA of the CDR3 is TGTGCCAGCAGTTTAAGGCCAGAAAATTCACCCCTCCACTTT.